This TCR beta chain was sequenced during a study of a mutant IDH1 vaccine in newly diagnosed glioma. At the level of the study: In some groups vaccination began 4-6 weeks post-radiotherapy; others received it with temozolomide. It was radiotherapy, temozolomide, or both that patients received previously, with most receiving both.

Profiling relied on immunoSEQ multiplex PCR, and the TCRdb table lists in-frame clones only, not all of them. The sample has approximately 62,000 clones, around 83% seen once; the top ten hold 3.5% to 4.5%. Details on this clone: Its specificity is not known.

Documented time point: week 23, last vaccination. Alongside topical imiquimod, each dose of vaccine comprised 300 ug of mutant IDH1 20-mer peptide. New astrocytomas of WHO grade 3 or 4 that were IDH1-mutant and ATRX-lost were found in the donors. Study-level findings and limits: In just under 95% of patients, immune responses induced by the vaccine occurred.

The sequence derives from a man under 40 with glioma. The sample was PBMCs, taken from a glioma patient whose treatment included an IDH1 peptide vaccine.

The CDR3 DNA sequence: TGTGCCAGCAGTGACCGACAGGGAAGCTCCTATAATTCACCCCTCCACTTT. This gives the protein CASSDRQGSSYNSPLHF. The chain combines TRBV6-1 with TRBJ1-6; 7 bases map to TRBD1. Germline V gives CDR1 MNHNS, CDR2 SASEGT. With 3 bases clipped from V and 0 bases from J, the junction kept 5 bases outside the gene matches. The CDR3 length is 17 residues.